These T cell receptor beta chains were read from a single sample in a study of CD8 T cells in Susac syndrome. A single record per CDR3 protein comes from TCRdb applying MiXCR to the immunoSEQ multiplex PCR reads. The sample has some 190,000 distinct CDR3 sequences; approximately 95% are singletons. Sequenced sample: CD4+ T cells from PBMCs. These receptors originate from a human donor in good health. CDR3s leave out the opening cysteine and the closing phenylalanine or tryptophan. Each record gives: V gene, D gene, CDR3 protein. The D gene is left open where the match is weak.

V gene: TRBV25-1
D gene: TRBD1
CDR3 protein: ASSANRGLESGANVLT

V gene: TRBV7-9
D gene: TRBD2
CDR3 protein: ASSLLTGGYNEQF

V gene: TRBV6-2/TRBV6-3
D gene: TRBD2
CDR3 protein: ASTAGAGANVLT

V gene: TRBV9
D gene: NA
CDR3 protein: ASSVASSAEQF

V gene: TRBV30
D gene: NA
CDR3 protein: AWRGQAFSPEQY

V gene: TRBV7-2
D gene: NA
CDR3 protein: ASSLAGASPYEQY

V gene: TRBV29-1
D gene: NA
CDR3 protein: SVRGGTTDTQY

V gene: TRBV24-1
D gene: TRBD1
CDR3 protein: ATSDLTGGETQY

V gene: TRBV29-1
D gene: NA
CDR3 protein: SVSGRVSGSGANVLT

V gene: TRBV29-1
D gene: TRBD1
CDR3 protein: SVGDRVGTDTQY

V gene: TRBV28
D gene: TRBD2
CDR3 protein: ASRPSGTETQY

V gene: TRBV9
D gene: TRBD1
CDR3 protein: ASSFRQGPDTQY

V gene: TRBV7-9
D gene: NA
CDR3 protein: ASSLGTHGEQY

V gene: TRBV27
D gene: NA
CDR3 protein: ASSLSGTEAF

V gene: TRBV20-1
D gene: NA
CDR3 protein: SARVDRRNQPQH

V gene: TRBV5-1
D gene: TRBD2
CDR3 protein: ASTYAGGPSTDTQY

V gene: TRBV30
D gene: NA
CDR3 protein: AWSVGLGDQPQH

V gene: TRBV29-1
D gene: NA
CDR3 protein: SVGREETQY

V gene: TRBV14
D gene: NA
CDR3 protein: ASSQGFSYNEQF

V gene: TRBV5-1
D gene: NA
CDR3 protein: ASSYTGNTGELF

V gene: TRBV6-2/TRBV6-3
D gene: NA
CDR3 protein: ASSSDGYQETQY

V gene: TRBV28
D gene: NA
CDR3 protein: ASRTRETQY

V gene: TRBV7-2
D gene: TRBD1
CDR3 protein: ASSLGTGPSYEQY

V gene: TRBV24-1
D gene: NA
CDR3 protein: ATSEPDGRGEQY

V gene: TRBV20-1
D gene: NA
CDR3 protein: SASPGGTDTQY

V gene: TRBV20-1
D gene: NA
CDR3 protein: SASRSLGGGGKETQY

V gene: TRBV7-2
D gene: NA
CDR3 protein: ASSLGGAENIQY

V gene: TRBV29-1
D gene: NA
CDR3 protein: SVRREEQF

V gene: TRBV7-8
D gene: NA
CDR3 protein: ASSSQDLSAGELF

V gene: TRBV20-1
D gene: TRBD2
CDR3 protein: SARRTSFEQY